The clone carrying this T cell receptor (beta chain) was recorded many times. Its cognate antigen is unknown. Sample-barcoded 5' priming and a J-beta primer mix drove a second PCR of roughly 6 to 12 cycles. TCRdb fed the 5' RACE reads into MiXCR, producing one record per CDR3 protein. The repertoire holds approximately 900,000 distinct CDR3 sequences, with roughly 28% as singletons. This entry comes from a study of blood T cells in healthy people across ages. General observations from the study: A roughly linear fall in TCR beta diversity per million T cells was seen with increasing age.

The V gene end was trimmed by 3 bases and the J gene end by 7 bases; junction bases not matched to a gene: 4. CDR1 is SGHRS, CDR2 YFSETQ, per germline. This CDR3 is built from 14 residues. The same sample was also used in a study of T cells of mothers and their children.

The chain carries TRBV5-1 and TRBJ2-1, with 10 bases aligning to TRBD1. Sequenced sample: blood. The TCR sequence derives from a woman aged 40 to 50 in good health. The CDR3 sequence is CASSSGQGKNEQFF. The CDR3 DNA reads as TGCGCCAGCAGCTCGGGACAGGGGAAAAATGAGCAGTTCTTC.